There are a few counts of the clone carrying this T cell receptor (beta chain). The antigen is undetermined. The entry originates in a study of blood T cells in healthy people across ages. Findings of the study overall: A strong correlation between TCR beta diversity and naive T cell percentage was seen. Fewer expanded clones and more diversity marked long-lived versus aged donors. Across the age range, TCR beta diversity per million T cells fell in a roughly linear way. PBMCs that were unsorted prevented a conclusive naive versus antigen-experienced comparison.

A second PCR of 7 to 11 cycles used a sample-barcoded 5' primer and a J-beta primer mix. MiXCR, run by TCRdb on the 5' RACE reads, gives a single entry per CDR3 protein. The sample records about 1.8 million distinct CDR3 sequences, roughly 50% being singletons. Germline CDR1 MDHEN, CDR2 SYDVKM. There are 14 residues in the CDR3. The V and J ends lost 7 bases and 7 bases respectively, with 19 bases between them. The rearrangement links TRBV28 to TRBJ2-5, with D possibly matching TRBD1 (6 bases). The clonotype originates from a woman aged 40-49 years in good health. Material for sequencing was blood. In DNA form, the CDR3 reads TGTGCCAGCATTGGGGGCCGGACCCGAGGGACCCAGTACTTC. Translation gives CASIGGRTRGTQYF. The full variable domain, rest sourced from reference TRBV28 and TRBJ2-5, is DVKVTQSSRYLVKRTGEKVFLECVQDMDHENMFWYRQDPGLGLRLIYFSYDVKMKEKGDIPEGYSVSREKKERFSLILESASTNQTSMYLCASIGGRTRGTQYFGPGTRLLVL.